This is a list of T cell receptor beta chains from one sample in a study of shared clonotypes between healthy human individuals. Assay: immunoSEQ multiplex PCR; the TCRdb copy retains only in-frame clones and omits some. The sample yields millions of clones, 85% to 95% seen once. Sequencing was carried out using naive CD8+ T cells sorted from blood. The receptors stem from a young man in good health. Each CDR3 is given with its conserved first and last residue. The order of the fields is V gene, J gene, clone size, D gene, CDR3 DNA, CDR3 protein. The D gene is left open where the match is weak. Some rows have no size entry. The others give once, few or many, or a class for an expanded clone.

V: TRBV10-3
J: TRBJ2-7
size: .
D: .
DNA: TGTGCCATCAAAGAGGAGGACTCCTACGAGCAGTACTTC
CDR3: CAIKEEDSYEQYF

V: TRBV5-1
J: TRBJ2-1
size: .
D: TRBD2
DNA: TGCGCCAGCAGCTTGTCACCGGGACTAGCGGGATACAATGAGCAGTTCTTC
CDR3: CASSLSPGLAGYNEQFF

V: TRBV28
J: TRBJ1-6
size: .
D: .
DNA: TGTGCCAGCAGAGTCACAGGGCAGGGGTCACCCCTCCACTTT
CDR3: CASRVTGQGSPLHF

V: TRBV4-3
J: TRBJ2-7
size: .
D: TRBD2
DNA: TGCGCCAGCAGCCAAGATCGGGAGGAACTCGAGCAGTACTTC
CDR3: CASSQDREELEQYF

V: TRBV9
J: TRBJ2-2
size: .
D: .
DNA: TGTGCCAGCAGCGTAGTAGCTAGCGAAAGCATGGGGGAGCTGTTTTTT
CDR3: CASSVVASESMGELFF

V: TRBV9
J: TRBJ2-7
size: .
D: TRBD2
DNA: TGTGCCAGCAGCCCAAGCGGGAGGTGGTACGAGCAGTACTTC
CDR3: CASSPSGRWYEQYF

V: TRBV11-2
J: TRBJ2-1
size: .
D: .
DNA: TGTGCCAGCAGCTTAGGGCTGCTGCAGTTCTTC
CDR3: CASSLGLLQFF

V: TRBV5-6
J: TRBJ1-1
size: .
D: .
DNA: TGTGCCAGCAGCTTTTCGGGCACTGAAGCTTTCTTT
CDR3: CASSFSGTEAFF

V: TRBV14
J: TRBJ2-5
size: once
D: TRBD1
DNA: TGTGCCAGCAGCCAACCGGGGCAGGGGGTAGAGACCCAGTACTTC
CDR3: CASSQPGQGVETQYF

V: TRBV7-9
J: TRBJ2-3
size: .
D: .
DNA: TGTGCCAGCAGAAGTAGGACAGATACGCAGTATTTT
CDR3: CASRSRTDTQYF

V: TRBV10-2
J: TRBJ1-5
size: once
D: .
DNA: TGCGCCAGCAGTGAGGGGGAGGGACAGCCCCAGCATTTT
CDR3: CASSEGEGQPQHF

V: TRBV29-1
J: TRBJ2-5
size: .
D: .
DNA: TGCAGCGTATTAGGCGGCGACCAAGAGACCCAGTACTTC
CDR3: CSVLGGDQETQYF

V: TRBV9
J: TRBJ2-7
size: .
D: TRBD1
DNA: TGTGCCAGCAGCGCGGGGACAGAGCGCTACGAGCAGTACTTC
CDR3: CASSAGTERYEQYF

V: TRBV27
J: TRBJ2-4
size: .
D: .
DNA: TGTGCCAGCAGCCTACAAGGGGGAGAGGTTCGGAACATTCAGTACTTC
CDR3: CASSLQGGEVRNIQYF

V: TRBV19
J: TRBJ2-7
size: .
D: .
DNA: TGTGCCAGTAGTATAGACAGGGGACACGAGCAGTACTTC
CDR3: CASSIDRGHEQYF

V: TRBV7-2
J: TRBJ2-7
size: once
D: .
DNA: TGTGCCAGCAGCTGGGACTTAACCTACGAGCAGTACTTC
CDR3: CASSWDLTYEQYF

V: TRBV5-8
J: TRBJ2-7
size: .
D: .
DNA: TGTGCCAGCAGCGGGGGAGAGGCTGGATACGAGCAGTACTTC
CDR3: CASSGGEAGYEQYF

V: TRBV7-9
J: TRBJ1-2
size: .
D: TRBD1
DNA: TGTGCCAGCAGCCCCGCATTGGACAGGGCCGGCACCTTC
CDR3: CASSPALDRAGTF

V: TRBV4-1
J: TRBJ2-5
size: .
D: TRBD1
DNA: TGCGCCAGCAGCCTCATCGGACAGGGGGCAGGGACCCAGTACTTC
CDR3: CASSLIGQGAGTQYF

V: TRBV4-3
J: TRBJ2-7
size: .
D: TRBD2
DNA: TGCGCCAGCAGCCAATCCCTGCTAGCGGGAGGCGAGCAGTACTTC
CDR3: CASSQSLLAGGEQYF

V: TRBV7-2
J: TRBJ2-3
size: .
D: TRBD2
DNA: TGTGCCAGCAGCTTAGCCCTAGCGGGAGGCCGGACAGATACGCAGTATTTT
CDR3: CASSLALAGGRTDTQYF

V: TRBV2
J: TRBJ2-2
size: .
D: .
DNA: TGTGCCAGCAGTGGGGGCACCGGGGAGCTGTTTTTT
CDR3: CASSGGTGELFF

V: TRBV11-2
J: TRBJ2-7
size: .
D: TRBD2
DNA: TGTGCCAGCAGCGAAGGACTAGCGGACTCCTACGAGCAGTACTTC
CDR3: CASSEGLADSYEQYF

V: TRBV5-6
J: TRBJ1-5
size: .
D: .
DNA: TGTGCCAGCAGCTTCGGAAATAGCAATCAGCCCCAGCATTTT
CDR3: CASSFGNSNQPQHF

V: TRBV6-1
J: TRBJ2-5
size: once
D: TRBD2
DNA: TGTGCCAGCAGTGAAACCCTAGCGGGAGAGGGAACCCAAGAGACCCAGTACTTC
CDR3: CASSETLAGEGTQETQYF

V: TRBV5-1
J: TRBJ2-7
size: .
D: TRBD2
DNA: TGCGCCAGCAGCTTGGGGGCTAGCGGGAGTACCGCACCCTACGAGCAGTACTTC
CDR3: CASSLGASGSTAPYEQYF

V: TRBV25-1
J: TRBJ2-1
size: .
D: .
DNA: TGTGCCGGCAGTGAACTGGCGGAACAGTTCTTC
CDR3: CAGSELAEQFF

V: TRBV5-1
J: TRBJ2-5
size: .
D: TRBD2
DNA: TGCGCCAGCAGCTTAGGACTAGCGGGGGACGAGACCCAGTACTTC
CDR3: CASSLGLAGDETQYF

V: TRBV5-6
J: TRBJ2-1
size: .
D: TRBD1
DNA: TGTGCCAGCAGCGTAGACAGGGCCTACAATGAGCAGTTCTTC
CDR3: CASSVDRAYNEQFF

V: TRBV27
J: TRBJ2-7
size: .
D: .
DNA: TGTGCCAGCAGTTTATCGGTGAAAACCTCCTACGAGCAGTACTTC
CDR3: CASSLSVKTSYEQYF

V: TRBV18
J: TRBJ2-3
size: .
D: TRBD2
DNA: TGTGCCAGCTCCCCAGGAAGCGGGAGGGCCCCCGATACGCAGTATTTT
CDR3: CASSPGSGRAPDTQYF

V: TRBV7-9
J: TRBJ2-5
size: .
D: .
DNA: TGTGCCAGCAGCTTAGTTGCAGGATTATTCCAAGAGACCCAGTACTTC
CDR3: CASSLVAGLFQETQYF

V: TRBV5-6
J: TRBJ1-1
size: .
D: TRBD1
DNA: TGTGCCAGCAGCAGCCCGGGACAGGGGGTACGGGACACTGAAGCTTTCTTT
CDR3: CASSSPGQGVRDTEAFF